This TCR beta chain comes out of a study of cytomegalovirus exposure and HLA in healthy donors. This CDR3 has 14 residues. Germline lookup yields CDR1 LGHNA and CDR2 YSLEER. Deletions cut 0 bases from V and 8 bases from J, with 13 bases between. This clone was counted between two and nine times. Primers included in the PCR were 60 Vbeta and 13 Jbeta primers. Clones were sequenced by immunoSEQ multiplex PCR, and TCRdb holds only the in-frame ones, with some missing. Among about 120,000 clones, over 60% were seen once, and the ten largest hold 8.2%. The clonotype originates from a woman in her forties in good health and CMV-seropositive. Sequences were obtained from PBMCs. The rearrangement uses TRBV4-3 and TRBJ1-2; no definite D call. CDR3 DNA sequence: TGCGCCAGCAGCCAAGACGACGGAGCGTGGGGCTACACCTTC. This codes for CASSQDDGAWGYTF.